The source of this T cell receptor (beta chain) is a study of blood T cell repertoires in COVID-19. The CDR3 runs to 14 residues. Germline assignment: CDR1 MGHRA and CDR2 YSYEKL. Trimming shortened V by 5 bases and J by 7 bases, and 14 bases separated the two germline ends. Clones were read by immunoSEQ multiplex PCR, and TCRdb kept only the in-frame ones, dropping some. The profile shows about 160,000 clones, nearly 80% of them singletons. This TCR was recovered from an elderly woman with acute or convalescent COVID-19. The chain recombines TRBV4-1 with TRBJ1-4, with D possibly being TRBD1 (5 bases). The sample was peripheral blood. This CDR3 reads CASSNRQGGEKLFF. The DNA for the CDR3 is TGCGCCAGCAGCAATAGGCAGGGTGGTGAAAAACTGTTTTTT.